The source of this T cell receptor beta chain is a study of blood T cell repertoires in COVID-19. Study-wide background: Some COVID-19 samples were acute and others convalescent; all came from the United States, Italy and Spain. PBMCs, B-cell-depleted T cells, or T cells provided the cDNA or gDNA that made up the material.

Participants spanned ages about 18 to 90 years and resided in 20 to 30 US areas. Participants reported their clinical history, and cohort assignment relied on those reports. The CDR3 is 15 amino acids. After removal of 6 bases from V and 7 bases from J, the junction contained 14 bases not matched to a gene. CDR1 is MDHEN, CDR2 SYDVKM, per germline. Profiling relied on immunoSEQ multiplex PCR, and the TCRdb table lists in-frame clones only, not all of them. The sample has around 180,000 clones; more than 75% are singletons. This clone was observed a few times. The sequence derives from a woman in her forties or fifties with acute COVID-19. Specimen: PBMCs or T cells enriched from blood (not recorded which). The V and J genes are TRBV28 and TRBJ1-2; 7 bases map to TRBD1. The CDR3 nucleotides are TGTGCCAGCAGAGTACGGGACAGAGACACATTTGGCTACACCTTC. Protein: CASRVRDRDTFGYTF.